The 6 T cell receptor beta chains below come from one sample, sequenced in a study of blood T cell repertoires in COVID-19. Libraries were prepared by immunoSEQ multiplex PCR; TCRdb keeps only in-frame clonotypes and omits some of them. The sample records 200,000 to 250,000 clones, more than 70% being singletons. The sample taken for sequencing was peripheral blood. Source of these receptors: a human donor in a cohort sampled during active COVID-19.

This rearrangement joins TRBV5-4 to TRBJ1-5; D remains unclear. Germline-derived CDR1 and CDR2 are SGHNT and YYREEE (reference sequence). With 2 bases removed from V and 2 bases from J, the gap between germline ends came to 5 bases. There are 13 residues in the CDR3. CDR3 loop: CASSLQGNQPQHF. CDR3 nucleotide sequence: TGTGCCAGCAGCTTACAAGGCAATCAGCCCCAGCATTTT.

The chain employs TRBV21-1 and TRBJ2-7; the DNA was not compared with TRBD2, the D call given in the table. TRBV21-1 is a documented pseudogene. The CDR3 has 20 amino acids. For the CDR3, the DNA is TGTGCCAGCAGCTACGAACGAGTTCTAGCGGGACTACCTATACCCTACGAGCAGTACTTC. Protein sequence: CASSYERVLAGLPIPYEQYF.

J is TRBJ2-1 and V is TRBV3-1 (or the pseudogene TRBV3-2), with 9 bases that match TRBD1. The V and J ends lost 1 base and 6 bases, in that order; junction bases with no gene match: 4. CDR1 is LGHDT and CDR2 is YNNKEL in the germline V gene (reference sequence). CDR3 length: 15 amino acids. CDR3 protein: CASSQGQGVVNEQFF. The CDR3 nucleotides are TGTGCCAGCAGCCAAGGACAGGGGGTTGTCAATGAGCAGTTCTTC.

The J gene is TRBJ2-7, the V gene TRBV7-9, with a possible D match to TRBD1 (5 bases). Germline values: CDR1 SEHNR, CDR2 FQNEAQ (reference sequence). This CDR3 comprises 14 residues. V was cut by 3 bases and J by 3 bases, with 12 bases left in between. The chain's CDR3 is CASSFDQGFYEQYF. The CDR3 DNA reads TGTGCCAGCAGCTTCGACCAGGGCTTCTACGAGCAGTACTTC.

V usage is TRBV6-2 or TRBV6-3 and J usage is TRBJ2-7, with TRBD1 identical over 8 bases. The CDR3 totals 15 residues. Germline assignment: CDR1 MNHEY and CDR2 SVGEGT. The V gene end was trimmed by 0 bases and the J gene end by 6 bases; junction bases not matched to a gene: 7. For the CDR3, the DNA is TGTGCCAGCAGTTACTCGGGCAGGGGGCTCGCCGAGCAGTACTTC. Residues: CASSYSGRGLAEQYF.

This chain joins TRBV4-1 and TRBJ1-2, with TRBD1 matching 8 bases. Germline V gene sequence: CDR1 MGHRA, CDR2 YSYEKL. J gave up 8 bases and V 2 bases, and 19 bases lay outside the gene matches. This CDR3 has 18 amino acids. The chain's CDR3 is CASSQFPGQVLGIEGYTF. The CDR3 bases are TGCGCCAGCAGCCAATTTCCGGGACAGGTGTTGGGGATTGAGGGCTACACCTTC.